Shown below are 22 T cell receptor beta chains from a single sample sequenced in a study of PD-1 blockade in classical Hodgkin lymphoma. Time point defined: cycle 4 day 1 (C4D1), after 5 to 7 weeks of nivolumab. Autologous stem cell transplantation was followed by relapse in every patient, and brentuximab vedotin exposure varied. Purification of CD4+ T cells from thawed PBMCs was achieved by magnetic negative selection. Generated by immunoSEQ multiplex PCR, the TCRdb table keeps only in-frame clones and is missing some. In the table there are 25,000 to 30,000 clones, approximately 79% of which are singletons. This material consisted of CD4+ T cells from blood, taken before the fourth cycle of nivolumab. These receptors came from a human donor with classical Hodgkin lymphoma.

The rearrangement links TRBV5-4 to TRBJ2-2; 15 bases are a match to TRBD2. Germline V gene lookup returns CDR1 SGHNT and CDR2 YYREEE (reference sequence). V lost 0 bases, J lost 3 bases, and 3 bases stayed unmatched. The CDR3 contains 18 residues. The CDR3 region has the DNA TGTGCCAGCAGCTTGGAGGGACTAGCGGGAGGTCACACCGGGGAGCTGTTTTTT. As protein: CASSLEGLAGGHTGELFF.

In its sample, this clone was seen once. The rearrangement uses TRBV10-3 and TRBJ2-1, with D possibly being TRBD2 (6 bases). This CDR3 has 15 amino acids. CDR1 and CDR2 from the germline V gene are ENHRY and SYGVKD. Trimming removed 1 base at V and 7 bases at J, with 14 bases between. The CDR3 coding sequence is TGTGCCATCAGTGAGTGGGACGGGGGTCGTAATGAGCAGTTCTTC. This encodes CAISEWDGGRNEQFF.

The CDR3 DNA reads as TGTGCCAGCAGCTCGAAACTAGCCCGAGGGGGTGAGCAGTACTTC. Translating it yields CASSSKLARGGEQYF. The V and J genes are TRBV7-2 and TRBJ2-7; perhaps D is TRBD1 or TRBD2 (6 bases each). Deletions cut 4 bases from V and 7 bases from J, with 20 bases between. The CDR3 is 15 residues long. Germline CDR1 reads SGHTA; CDR2 reads FQGNSA.

The chain couples TRBV7-2 to TRBJ2-7; 15 bases match TRBD2. The trim removed 1 base at V and 7 bases at J, leaving 5 bases unmatched. The V gene's germline CDR1 is SGHTA and CDR2 FQGNSA. This CDR3 contains 16 residues. CDR3 loop: CASSLVGLAGGLEQYF. For the CDR3, the DNA is TGTGCCAGCAGCTTAGTAGGACTAGCGGGGGGGCTTGAGCAGTACTTC.

CDR3 DNA sequence: TGCGCCAGCAGCCAGGAGACTAGTTTGGGGTCCCAGTACTTC. Protein sequence: CASSQETSLGSQYF. The rearrangement links TRBV4-3 to TRBJ2-5; possibly TRBD2 for D (6 bases). With 3 bases removed from V and 9 bases from J, the gap between germline ends came to 17 bases. CDR3 size: 14 residues. Germline lookup yields CDR1 LGHNA and CDR2 YSLEER.

This clone was counted only a few times. CDR3 sequence: CASSPDRVDPVYGYTF. The CDR3 DNA sequence: TGTGCCAGTAGTCCGGACAGGGTCGACCCTGTTTATGGCTACACCTTC. The chain is built from TRBV19 and TRBJ1-2; TRBD1 aligns across 8 bases. The CDR3 totals 16 residues. V trimming: 5 bases; J trimming: 5 bases; junction bases outside the gene matches: 13. The germline V gene has CDR1 LNHDA and CDR2 SQIVND (reference sequence).

The rearrangement uses TRBV6-1 and TRBJ2-3; possible D gene TRBD2, 7 bases. CDR1 MNHNS and CDR2 SASEGT come from the germline V gene. The CDR3 extends over 15 amino acids. The V end lost 3 bases, the J end lost 0 bases, and 10 bases lay between the germline ends. In nucleotides, the CDR3 is TGTGCCAGCAGTGAGGGGGGGCTTAGCACAGATACGCAGTATTTT. It yields the protein CASSEGGLSTDTQYF.

J is TRBJ2-6 and V is TRBV10-3; 7 bases fit TRBD1. This CDR3 region has 18 residues. CDR1 and CDR2 (germline): ENHRY, SYGVKD. J was trimmed by 0 bases and V by 4 bases; bases with no gene match: 9. CDR3 sequence reads: CAISAQGGGPSGANVLTF. The DNA for the CDR3 is TGTGCCATCAGTGCGCAAGGGGGCGGCCCCTCTGGGGCCAACGTCCTGACTTTC.

The chain carries TRBV7-8 and TRBJ1-4; D not resolved. Germline V gives CDR1 SGHVS, CDR2 FQNEAQ. There are 16 residues in the CDR3. V dropped 0 bases and J dropped 4 bases, with 12 bases sitting between them. CDR3 bases: TGTGCCAGCAGCTTAGCATTTTTTGCGGGTAATGAAAAACTGTTTTTT. Protein product: CASSLAFFAGNEKLFF.

The chain has TRBV4-1 and TRBJ2-5; TRBD2 matches 10 bases. The J segment lost 5 bases and the V segment lost 3 bases, leaving 6 bases of the junction unmatched. The CDR3 runs to 15 residues. CDR1 is MGHRA and CDR2 is YSYEKL in the germline V gene. This chain's CDR3 is CASSQGTSDTETQYF. The CDR3, as DNA: TGCGCCAGCAGCCAGGGGACTAGCGATACGGAGACCCAGTACTTC.

This clone was detected a few times. V gene TRBV2 combines with J gene TRBJ1-5, with a possible D match to TRBD1 (5 bases). Germline assignment: CDR1 SNHLY and CDR2 FYNNEI. CDR3 length: 15 amino acids. V gave up 4 bases and J gave up 0 bases, with 10 bases separating them. In DNA form, the CDR3 reads TGTGCCAGCAGTGGGGACTTATATAGCAATCAGCCCCAGCATTTT. Its protein is CASSGDLYSNQPQHF.

The rearrangement links TRBV28 to TRBJ2-3; TRBD1 is a possible D gene (6 bases). In germline, CDR1 is MDHEN, CDR2 SYDVKM. The length of the CDR3 is 15 residues. Trimming stripped 7 bases from V and 1 base from J, with 15 bases between. The CDR3 region is CASISPAGGTDTQYF. The DNA of the CDR3 is TGTGCCAGCATCTCTCCGGCAGGGGGCACAGATACGCAGTATTTT.

This chain links TRBV6-1 with TRBJ1-5, with 9 positions matching TRBD1. Looked up from germline, CDR1 is MNHNS and CDR2 is SASEGT. This CDR3 has 17 residues. V gave up 0 bases and J gave up 5 bases; unmatched junction bases: 8. CDR3 sequence (DNA): TGTGCCAGCAGTGAAGCAGGTACAGGGGGCGCCTATCAGCCCCAGCATTTT. Translating gives CASSEAGTGGAYQPQHF.

The chain couples TRBV25-1 to TRBJ2-1; 9 bases line up with TRBD2. Germline V gene data show CDR1 as MGHDK and CDR2 as SYGVNS. The CDR3 runs 14 residues. V gave up 7 bases and J gave up 8 bases; unmatched junction bases: 9. CDR3 bases: TGTGCCAGCAATCCGGGACTAGCAATCGATGAGCAGTTCTTC. This gives the protein CASNPGLAIDEQFF. The whole variable domain, filled in from reference TRBV25-1 and TRBJ2-1, reads EADIYQTPRYLVIGTGKKITLECSQTMGHDKMYWYQQDPGMELHLIHYSYGVNSTEKGDLSSESTVSRIRTEHFPLTLESARPSHTSQYLCASNPGLAIDEQFFGPGTRLTVL.

This clone came up once. This rearrangement joins TRBV7-9 to TRBJ1-1; TRBD1 agrees at 8 bases. V gave up 5 bases and J gave up 2 bases; unmatched junction bases: 7. From germline, CDR1 is SEHNR and CDR2 FQNEAQ (reference sequence). This CDR3 is 15 amino acids long. The CDR3 spells CASSNGQGGNTEAFF. CDR3 in DNA: TGTGCCAGCAGCAACGGACAGGGAGGAAACACTGAAGCTTTCTTT.

CDR3 amino acids: CASTPTKDRGLYGYTF. The CDR3, as DNA: TGTGCCAGTACCCCCACGAAGGACAGGGGGCTGTATGGCTACACCTTC. This chain connects TRBV19 to TRBJ1-2, with 11 positions matching TRBD1. The CDR3 contains 16 residues. J gave up 5 bases and V 7 bases, and 12 bases lay outside the gene matches. Germline lookup yields CDR1 LNHDA and CDR2 SQIVND (reference sequence). Complete variable domain (other parts from reference TRBV19 and TRBJ1-2): DGGITQSPKYLFRKEGQNVTLSCEQNLNHDAMYWYRQDPGQGLRLIYYSQIVNDFQKGDIAEGYSVSREKKESFPLTVTSAQKNPTAFYLCASTPTKDRGLYGYTFGSGTRLTVV.

The gene calls are TRBV6-6 and TRBJ1-1; 10 bases map to TRBD1. The junction had 7 bases not matched to a gene; V was cut back by 0 bases and J by 6 bases. CDR1 is MNHNY and CDR2 is SVGAGI in the germline V gene (reference sequence). The CDR3 sequence is 16 residues long. The CDR3 region is CASSYSRGQGKPEAFF. The CDR3 coding sequence is TGTGCCAGCAGTTACTCAAGGGGACAGGGGAAGCCTGAAGCTTTCTTT.

The chain couples TRBV10-3 to TRBJ2-3; possibly TRBD1 or TRBD2 for D (5 bases each). Trimming took 7 bases from V and 2 from J, leaving 13 bases between them. The V gene's germline CDR1 is ENHRY and CDR2 SYGVKD. This CDR3 comprises 14 residues. The DNA of the CDR3 is TGTGCCATCAAATCGGGGCCGAACACAGATACGCAGTATTTT. Translating gives CAIKSGPNTDTQYF.

The chain employs TRBV6-5 and TRBJ2-7; 12 nucleotides line up with TRBD1. In germline, CDR1 is MNHEY, CDR2 SVGAGI. The CDR3 contains 12 residues. V trimming: 11 bases; J trimming: 5 bases; junction bases outside the gene matches: 4. CDR3 DNA sequence: TGTGCCGGGGACAGGGGGCCGAACGAGCAGTACTTC. It translates to CAGDRGPNEQYF.

CDR3 sequence: CAIRRDATYEQYF. The CDR3 DNA reads as TGTGCCATCAGGCGGGACGCCACCTACGAGCAGTACTTC. The chain uses TRBV10-3 and TRBJ2-7; possible D gene TRBD2, 6 bases. Per the germline V gene, CDR1 is ENHRY and CDR2 is SYGVKD. CDR3 length equals 13 residues. Trimming left V 6 bases short and J 2 bases short, with 11 bases between.

The chain carries TRBV10-3 and TRBJ1-5; tentative D call: TRBD1 (5 bases). This CDR3 spans 14 amino acids. CDR1 is ENHRY and CDR2 is SYGVKD in the germline V gene. Trimming shortened V by 4 bases and J by 5 bases, and 12 bases separated the two germline ends. Written as DNA, the CDR3 is TGTGCCATCAGTGCGGGGTTCAGGGATCAGCCCCAGCATTTT. As protein: CAISAGFRDQPQHF.

This clone appeared a few times. The V call is TRBV10-3, the J call TRBJ1-2; TRBD1 agrees at 8 bases. With 6 bases clipped from V and 8 bases from J, the junction kept 11 bases outside the gene matches. Germline V gives CDR1 ENHRY, CDR2 SYGVKD. The CDR3 covers 14 residues. CDR3 sequence (DNA): TGTGCCATCAGGGGACTAGACAGGGGCCACGGCTACACCTTC. The encoded protein is CAIRGLDRGHGYTF.